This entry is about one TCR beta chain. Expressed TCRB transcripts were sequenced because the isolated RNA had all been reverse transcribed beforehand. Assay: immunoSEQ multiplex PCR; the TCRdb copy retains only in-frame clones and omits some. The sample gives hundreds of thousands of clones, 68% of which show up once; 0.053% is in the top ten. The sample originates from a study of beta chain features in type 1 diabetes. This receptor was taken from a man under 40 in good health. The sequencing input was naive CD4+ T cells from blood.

The CDR3 loop is CASSLGSKRNTDTQYF. The CDR3 DNA sequence: TGTGCCAGCAGCTTGGGGTCAAAAAGAAACACAGATACGCAGTATTTT. The chain uses TRBV5-6 and TRBJ2-3; no firm D call. CDR3 length: 16 residues. Germline assignment: CDR1 SGHDT and CDR2 YYEEEE. V was trimmed by 0 bases and J by 2 bases, leaving 13 bases between them.